This TCR beta chain was sequenced during a study of human T cells and chemical hapten exposure. Study-level information: Small pooled library volume differences chiefly drove per-sample TCR yield variation.

This CDR3 comprises 15 residues. In germline, CDR1 is SSHAT, CDR2 FNYEAQ (reference sequence). Extraction yielded total RNA from whole blood (unfractionated). This clonotype was observed at least ten times. The antigen is undetermined. The junction does not match germline at one end; this may be a read error. The library attached unique molecular identifiers to individual cDNA molecules. MiXCR was run by TCRdb on the 5' RACE reads, yielding one entry per CDR3 protein. Among approximately 150,000 distinct CDR3 sequences, 3.5% to 5% were seen once, and the ten largest hold 1.3% to 1.5%. Broader study findings: The number of TCRs above 1 in 1000 frequency did not change after DPC sensitization.

The sequence was collected from a female donor in good health. The chain recombines TRBV7-7 with TRBJ1-3, with D uncertain. CDR3 DNA: TGTGCTAGCAGCGTTGGCCATCACTCTGGAAACACCATATATTTT. Amino acids: CASSVGHHSGNTIYF.